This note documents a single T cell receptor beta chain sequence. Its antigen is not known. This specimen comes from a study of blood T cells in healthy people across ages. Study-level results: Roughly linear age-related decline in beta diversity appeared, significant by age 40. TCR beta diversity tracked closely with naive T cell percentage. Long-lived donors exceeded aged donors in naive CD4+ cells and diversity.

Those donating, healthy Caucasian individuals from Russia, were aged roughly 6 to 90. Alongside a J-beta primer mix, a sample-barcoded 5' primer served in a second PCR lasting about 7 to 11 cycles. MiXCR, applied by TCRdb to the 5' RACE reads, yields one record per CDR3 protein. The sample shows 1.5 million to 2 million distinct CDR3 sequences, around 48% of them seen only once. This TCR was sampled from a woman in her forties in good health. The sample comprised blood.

CDR3 in amino acids: CASSPLGGSYNEQFF. The CDR3 nucleotides are TGTGCCAGCAGTCCGCTTGGAGGATCCTACAATGAGCAGTTCTTC. The chain has TRBV27 and TRBJ2-1, with D possibly matching TRBD2 (5 bases). Germline values: CDR1 MNHEY, CDR2 SMNVEV (reference sequence). Trimming pared 5 bases from V and 1 base from J, leaving 12 bases between. The CDR3 spans 15 residues.